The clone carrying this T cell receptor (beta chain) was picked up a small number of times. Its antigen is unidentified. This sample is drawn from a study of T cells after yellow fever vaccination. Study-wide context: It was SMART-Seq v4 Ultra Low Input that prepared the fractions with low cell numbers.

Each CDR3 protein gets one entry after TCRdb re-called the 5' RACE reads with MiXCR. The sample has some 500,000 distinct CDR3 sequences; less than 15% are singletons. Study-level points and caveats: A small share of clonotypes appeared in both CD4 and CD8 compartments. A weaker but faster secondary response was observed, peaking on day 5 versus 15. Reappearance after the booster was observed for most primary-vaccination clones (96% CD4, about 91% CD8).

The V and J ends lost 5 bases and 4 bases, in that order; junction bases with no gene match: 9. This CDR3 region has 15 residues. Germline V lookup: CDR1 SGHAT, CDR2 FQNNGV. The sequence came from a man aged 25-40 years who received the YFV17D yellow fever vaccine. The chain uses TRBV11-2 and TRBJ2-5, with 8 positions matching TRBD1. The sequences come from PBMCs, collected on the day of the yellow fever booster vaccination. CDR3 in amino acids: CASSLGQGRPETQYF. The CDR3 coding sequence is TGTGCCAGCAGCCTTGGACAGGGTCGGCCAGAGACCCAGTACTTC.